A single T cell receptor (beta chain) is shown here with its context. Its antigen remains unidentified. These data belong to a study of cytomegalovirus exposure and HLA in healthy donors. Study results and caveats: Per a later analysis, HLA-associated TCR beta chains showed more clonal expansion than other, equally common TCR beta chains. Association with HLA alleles at 0.05 false discovery rate was found for around 17,000 TCR beta sequences in a later analysis. In a later analysis, TCR association rates varied by HLA locus: DRB1 most, HLA-C fewest. In terms of immune exposure information, only CMV serostatus was available.

The PCR made use of 60 Vbeta and 13 Jbeta primers. Sequencing was performed with immunoSEQ multiplex PCR; in TCRdb, only in-frame clones are kept and a portion is missing. The sample carries about 130,000 clones, more than 65% recorded once. The sample taken for sequencing was PBMCs. The clonotype comes from a woman aged 55-69 years in good health and CMV-seropositive.

CDR3 in amino acids: CASKGTGNEGGTEAFF. As DNA, the CDR3 is TGTGCCAGCAAGGGGACAGGGAATGAGGGAGGCACTGAAGCTTTCTTT. This rearrangement joins TRBV2 to TRBJ1-1; TRBD1 matches at 9 bases. V lost 7 bases to trimming and J lost 4 bases; unmatched junction nucleotides: 13. The V gene's germline CDR1 is SNHLY and CDR2 FYNNEI. This CDR3 comprises 16 residues.